This T cell receptor (beta chain) originates from a study of blood T cell repertoires in COVID-19. Study details: Sources were T cells, B-cell-depleted T cells, or PBMCs; the material itself was cDNA or gDNA.

Sequencing was performed with immunoSEQ multiplex PCR; in TCRdb, only in-frame clones are kept and a portion is missing. The sample lists 250,000 or so clones; roughly 84% were seen once. The ends were cut back, 1 base at V and 0 bases at J, with 7 bases in the middle. Germline V CDR1 and CDR2: MNHNY, SVGAGI (reference sequence). This CDR3 region has 15 residues. In its sample, this clone was seen once. The V and J genes are TRBV6-6 and TRBJ1-3, with D maybe TRBD1 (5 bases). Sequencing was done on a sample of peripheral blood. The source is a woman in her forties who had recovered from COVID-19. CDR3 sequence reads: CASSYYRSSGNTIYF. The CDR3 DNA is TGTGCCAGCAGTTACTACAGGTCCTCTGGAAACACCATATATTTT.